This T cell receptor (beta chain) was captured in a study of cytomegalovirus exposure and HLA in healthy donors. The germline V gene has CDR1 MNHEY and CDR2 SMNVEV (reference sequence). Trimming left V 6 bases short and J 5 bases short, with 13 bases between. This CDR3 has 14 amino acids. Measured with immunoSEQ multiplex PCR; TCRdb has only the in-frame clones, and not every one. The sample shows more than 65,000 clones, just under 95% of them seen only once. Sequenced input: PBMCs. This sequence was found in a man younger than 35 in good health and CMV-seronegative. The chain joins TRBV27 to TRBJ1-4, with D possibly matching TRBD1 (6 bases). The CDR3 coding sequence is TGTGCCAGCAGCAAACAGGGTTACAATGAAAAACTGTTTTTT. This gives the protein CASSKQGYNEKLFF.